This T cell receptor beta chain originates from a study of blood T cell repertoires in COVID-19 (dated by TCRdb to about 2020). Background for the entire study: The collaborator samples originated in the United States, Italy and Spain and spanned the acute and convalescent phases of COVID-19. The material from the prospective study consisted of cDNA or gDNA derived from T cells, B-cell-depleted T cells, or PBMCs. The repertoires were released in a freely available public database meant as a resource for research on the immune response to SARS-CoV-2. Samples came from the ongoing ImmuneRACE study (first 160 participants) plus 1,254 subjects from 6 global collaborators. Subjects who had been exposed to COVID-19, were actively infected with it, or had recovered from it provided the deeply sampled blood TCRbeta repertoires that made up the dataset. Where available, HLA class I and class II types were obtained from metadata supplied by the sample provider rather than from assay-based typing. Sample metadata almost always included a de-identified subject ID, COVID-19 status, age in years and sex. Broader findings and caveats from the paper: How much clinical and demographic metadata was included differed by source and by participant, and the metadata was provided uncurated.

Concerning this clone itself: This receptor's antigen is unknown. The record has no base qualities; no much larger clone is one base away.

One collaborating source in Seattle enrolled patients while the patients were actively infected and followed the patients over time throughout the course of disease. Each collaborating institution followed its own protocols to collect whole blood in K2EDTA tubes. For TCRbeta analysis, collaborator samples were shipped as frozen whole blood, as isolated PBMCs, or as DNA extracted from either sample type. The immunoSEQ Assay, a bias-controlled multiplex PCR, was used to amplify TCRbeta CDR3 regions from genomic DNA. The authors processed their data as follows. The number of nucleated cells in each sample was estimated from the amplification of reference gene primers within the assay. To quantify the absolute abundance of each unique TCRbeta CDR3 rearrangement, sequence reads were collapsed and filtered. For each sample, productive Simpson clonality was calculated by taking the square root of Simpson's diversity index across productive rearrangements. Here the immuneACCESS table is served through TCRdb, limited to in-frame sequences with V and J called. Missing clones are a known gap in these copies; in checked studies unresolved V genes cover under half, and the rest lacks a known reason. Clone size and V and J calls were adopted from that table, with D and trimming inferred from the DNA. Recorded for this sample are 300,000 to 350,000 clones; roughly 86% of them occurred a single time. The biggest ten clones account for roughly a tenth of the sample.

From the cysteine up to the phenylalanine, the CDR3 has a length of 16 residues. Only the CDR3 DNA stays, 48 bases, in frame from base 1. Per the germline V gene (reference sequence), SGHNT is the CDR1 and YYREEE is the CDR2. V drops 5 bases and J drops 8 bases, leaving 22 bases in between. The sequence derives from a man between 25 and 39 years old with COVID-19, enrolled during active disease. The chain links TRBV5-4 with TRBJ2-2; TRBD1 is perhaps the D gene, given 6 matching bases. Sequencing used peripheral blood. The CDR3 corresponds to CASRRTWGRVEGELFF. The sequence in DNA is TGTGCCAGCAGGCGCACCTGGGGGCGCGTGGAAGGGGAGCTGTTTTTT.